The clone carrying this T cell receptor beta chain was seen repeatedly, ten times or more. The time point is: sample taken at primary tumor resection. Researchers sequenced whole RNA taken from tumor, nontumor lung or frozen PBMC without sorting. The sample comes from a study of spatial heterogeneity in lung cancer. Germline loops: CDR1 SGDLS, CDR2 YYNGEE. V lost 5 bases, J lost 9 bases, and 10 bases stayed unmatched. The CDR3 consists of 15 residues. TCRdb re-called the 5' RACE reads through MiXCR, storing one row per CDR3 protein. The table records 23,000 or so distinct CDR3 sequences, approximately 4.7% of them present only once.

The sequence came from a male donor with early-stage non-small cell lung cancer. This specimen was PBMCs, taken at surgery. V gene TRBV9 combines with J gene TRBJ2-1; 11 bases are a match to TRBD2. CDR3 bases: TGTGCCAGCAGACGTTATAGCGGGGGGGCTGGTGAGCAGTTCTTC. This gives the protein CASRRYSGGAGEQFF.